This TCR beta chain was recorded in a study of blood T cell repertoires in COVID-19. The wider study: COVID-19 samples, acute and convalescent, were from the United States, Italy and Spain. The analysed material was cDNA or gDNA that came from T cells, B-cell-depleted T cells, or PBMCs.

Patients of the Seattle cohort, enrolled during active infection, were followed longitudinally. Under the authors' procedure: Cell counts per sample came from amplifying reference gene primers. The data were produced by immunoSEQ multiplex PCR, yet TCRdb's version contains in-frame clones alone and is incomplete. V, J and clone size are taken as reported in that table, and D and trimming were inferred from the DNA itself. The repertoire consists of almost 350,000 clones, with over 85% occurring once and the leading ten covering just under 4%. Germline values: CDR1 SNHLY, CDR2 FYNNEI. V gave up 5 bases and J gave up 5 bases; unmatched junction bases: 14. The CDR3 consists of 16 residues.

Sequencing input: peripheral blood. The origin of this receptor is a woman aged 60 to 75 with COVID-19, enrolled during active disease. V usage is TRBV2 and J usage is TRBJ1-1; 7 bases agree with TRBD1. CDR3 in DNA: TGTGCCAGCAGTCTATTTGGACAGGAAGGCAATACTGAAGCTTTCTTT. Its translation is CASSLFGQEGNTEAFF.